The rows below give T cell receptor beta chains drawn from one sample of a study of human T cells and chemical hapten exposure. TCRdb passed the RACE reads through MiXCR, listing each CDR3 protein once. The table has some 360,000 distinct CDR3 sequences, 4.5% to 5.5% seen once. This specimen consisted of whole blood, obtained in connection with sensitization to the hapten diphenylcyclopropenone (DPC). The receptor source for this set is a woman between 50 and 59 years old with alopecia areata. Some clones in this sample may be carry-over from other donors' samples. Each CDR3 is given with its conserved first and last residue. The order of the fields is J gene, D gene, V gene, clone size, CDR3 protein, CDR3 DNA. The D gene is left open where the match is weak. Clone size is given for some rows only: seen once, a few or many times, or a class if the clone is expanded.

TRBJ2-7	TRBD2	TRBV10-1	many	CASSESTSGSYEQYF	TGCGCCAGCAGTGAGTCGACTAGCGGGAGCTACGAGCAGTACTTC
TRBJ2-7	.	TRBV4-3	many	CASSQDGGRDYPREQYF	TGCGCCAGCAGCCAAGATGGGGGCCGAGACTACCCCAGGGAGCAGTACTTC
TRBJ2-5	TRBD2	TRBV7-6	many	CASSLERGGLETQYF	TGTGCCAGCAGCTTAGAGCGGGGGGGCTTAGAGACCCAGTACTTC
TRBJ2-7	TRBD2	TRBV28	many	CASSGAGGRWF	TGTGCCAGCAGTGGGGCTGGCGGGAGATGGTTC
TRBJ2-5	.	TRBV7-2	.	CASSLVPGGSPQYF	TGTGCCAGCAGCTTAGTACCGGGCGGTAGTCCCCAGTACTTC
TRBJ2-7	.	TRBV12-3/TRBV12-4	few	CASSAGLSSEQYF	TGTGCCAGCAGCGCGGGGCTGTCTAGCGAGCAGTACTTC
TRBJ2-1	.	TRBV9	.	CASSVESLASNEQFF	TGTGCCAGCAGCGTAGAAAGCCTAGCGAGCAATGAGCAGTTCTTC
TRBJ2-2	TRBD1	TRBV24-1	many	CATSDRRDRITGELFF	TGTGCCACCAGTGATCGCCGGGACAGGATCACCGGGGAGCTGTTTTTT
TRBJ2-3	.	TRBV9	many	CASSADSTDTQYF	TGTGCCAGCAGCGCCGATAGCACAGATACGCAGTATTTT
TRBJ2-5	.	TRBV7-2	few	CASSNPAETQYF	TGTGCCAGCAGCAATCCCGCTGAGACCCAGTACTTC
TRBJ1-1	.	TRBV7-7	few	CASSLEVSTEAFF	TGTGCCAGCAGCTTAGAGGTTTCGACTGAAGCTTTCTTT
TRBJ2-2	.	TRBV28	many	CASSPHLVGTGELFF	TGTGCCAGCAGTCCCCACCTAGTAGGCACCGGGGAGCTGTTTTTT
TRBJ2-1	TRBD2	TRBV2	many	CASQFTAGGSYNEQFF	TGTGCCAGCCAGTTCACAGCGGGGGGATCCTACAATGAGCAGTTCTTC
TRBJ2-1	.	TRBV6-2/TRBV6-3	many	CASRPPGIAEYNEQFF	TGTGCCAGCAGACCCCCCGGGATAGCGGAATACAATGAGCAGTTCTTC
TRBJ2-7	TRBD2	TRBV2	.	CASQRLAGVHEQYF	TGTGCCAGCCAACGACTAGCGGGGGTCCACGAGCAGTACTTC
TRBJ1-6	.	TRBV9	many	CASSVGRNSPLHF	TGTGCCAGCAGCGTGGGAAGAAATTCACCCCTCCACTTT
TRBJ1-5	TRBD1	TRBV20-1	few	CSATQGASQPQHF	TGCAGTGCTACGCAGGGGGCCTCTCAGCCCCAGCATTTT
TRBJ1-5	.	TRBV7-8	many	CASSTRTRERPQHF	TGTGCCAGCAGCACGCGGACAAGGGAGCGGCCCCAGCATTTT
TRBJ2-3	.	TRBV7-9	few	CASSFRGRAADTQYF	TGTGCCAGCAGCTTTAGGGGGAGGGCCGCAGATACGCAGTATTTT
TRBJ2-1	.	TRBV5-6	few	CASSLDAAGGFNEQFF	TGTGCCAGCAGCTTGGATGCGGCAGGGGGGTTCAATGAGCAGTTCTTC
TRBJ2-7	.	TRBV27	many	CASSPGRAYGEQYF	TGTGCCAGCAGTCCCGGCAGAGCTTACGGCGAGCAGTACTTC
TRBJ1-1	TRBD1	TRBV27	few	CASSLQGVNTEAFF	TGTGCCAGCAGTTTACAGGGGGTGAACACTGAAGCTTTCTTT
TRBJ2-3	.	TRBV27	few	CASRSRPPTDTQYF	TGTGCCAGCAGGTCACGTCCCCCCACAGATACGCAGTATTTT
TRBJ1-1	.	TRBV6-1	few	CASSRAPDTEAFF	TGTGCCAGCAGCCGGGCCCCCGACACTGAAGCTTTCTTT
TRBJ2-3	.	TRBV7-8	few	CASTLRGASTDTQYF	TGTGCCAGCACCCTAAGGGGGGCGAGCACAGATACGCAGTATTTT
TRBJ1-1	TRBD1	TRBV20-1	.	CSARDPWTGGPEAFF	TGCAGTGCTAGAGATCCGTGGACAGGGGGGCCTGAAGCTTTCTTT
TRBJ2-3	.	TRBV10-3	many	CAISESGGDATDTQYF	TGTGCCATCAGTGAGTCGGGGGGAGACGCCACAGATACGCAGTATTTT
TRBJ1-2	.	TRBV7-9	many	CASSSRAGRGAGYTF	TGTGCCAGCAGCTCGAGAGCGGGGCGGGGCGCCGGCTACACCTTC
TRBJ1-3	.	TRBV6-1	few	CASSEETLTGNTIYF	TGTGCCAGCAGTGAAGAGACTCTCACTGGAAACACCATATATTTT
TRBJ1-5	.	TRBV7-8	few	CASSLDGGGQGSNQPQHF	TGTGCCAGCAGCTTAGATGGCGGTGGCCAGGGAAGCAATCAGCCCCAGCATTTT
TRBJ2-2	TRBD1	TRBV7-9	many	CASSFPGQGAHTGELFF	TGTGCCAGCAGCTTCCCCGGACAGGGGGCGCATACCGGGGAGCTGTTTTTT
TRBJ2-1	.	TRBV7-2	many	CASSLGGRGNEQFF	TGTGCCAGCAGCTTAGGAGGGCGGGGCAATGAGCAGTTCTTC
TRBJ2-5	.	TRBV5-1	few	CASSLKTAQETQYF	TGCGCCAGCAGCTTGAAAACGGCCCAAGAGACCCAGTACTTC
TRBJ1-1	TRBD1	TRBV6-2/TRBV6-3	many	CASTRRTGGTEAFF	TGTGCCAGCACCCGGAGGACAGGGGGCACTGAAGCTTTCTTT
TRBJ2-1	TRBD2	TRBV28	many	CASSLAGESYNEQFF	TGTGCCAGCAGTTTAGCGGGAGAATCCTACAATGAGCAGTTCTTC
TRBJ2-5	.	TRBV7-6	many	CASSLRPTETQYF	TGTGCCAGCAGCTTAAGGCCAACAGAGACCCAGTACTTC
TRBJ1-5	.	TRBV7-9	.	CASSLGTVDTYNQPQHF	TGTGCCAGCAGCTTAGGCACTGTAGACACGTACAATCAGCCCCAGCATTTT
TRBJ2-1	TRBD2	TRBV27	.	CASSSPRNSGRAEQFF	TGTGCCAGCAGTTCACCCAGAAATAGCGGGAGGGCTGAGCAGTTCTTC
TRBJ2-5	.	TRBV3-1	.	CASRGVTQETQYF	TGTGCCAGCCGTGGGGTTACTCAAGAGACCCAGTACTTC
TRBJ1-6	.	TRBV27	many	CASRTDYNSPLHF	TGTGCCAGTCGGACAGACTATAATTCACCCCTCCACTTT
TRBJ1-1	TRBD1	TRBV27	.	CASSFLDRGTEAFF	TGTGCCAGCAGTTTTTTGGACAGGGGCACTGAAGCTTTCTTT
TRBJ2-1	.	TRBV12-3/TRBV12-4	few	CASSAGTGPYNEQFF	TGTGCCAGCAGTGCCGGGACCGGCCCCTACAATGAGCAGTTCTTC
TRBJ2-6	TRBD1	TRBV27	.	CASMGYRGPGANVLTF	TGTGCCAGCATGGGCTACAGGGGTCCTGGGGCCAACGTCCTGACTTTC
TRBJ1-6	TRBD1	TRBV7-6	few	CASSSRQGVGNSPLHF	TGTGCCAGCAGCTCCCGGCAGGGGGTCGGTAATTCACCCCTCCACTTT
TRBJ2-6	.	TRBV28	.	CASSHISGANVLTF	TGTGCCAGCAGCCATATTTCTGGGGCCAACGTCCTGACTTTC
TRBJ1-2	.	TRBV7-9	many	CASSLGRGTYGYTF	TGTGCCAGCAGCTTAGGTCGGGGTACCTATGGCTACACCTTC
TRBJ2-1	TRBD2	TRBV4-3	few	CASSPASREGREFF	TGCGCCAGCAGCCCCGCCTCGCGGGAGGGCCGGGAGTTCTTC
TRBJ1-3	.	TRBV5-1	.	CASRNENTIYF	TGCGCCAGCAGAAACGAAAACACCATATATTTT
TRBJ2-1	TRBD1	TRBV10-3	many	CAISPGQGSYNEQFF	TGTGCCATCAGTCCTGGACAGGGAAGCTACAATGAGCAGTTCTTC